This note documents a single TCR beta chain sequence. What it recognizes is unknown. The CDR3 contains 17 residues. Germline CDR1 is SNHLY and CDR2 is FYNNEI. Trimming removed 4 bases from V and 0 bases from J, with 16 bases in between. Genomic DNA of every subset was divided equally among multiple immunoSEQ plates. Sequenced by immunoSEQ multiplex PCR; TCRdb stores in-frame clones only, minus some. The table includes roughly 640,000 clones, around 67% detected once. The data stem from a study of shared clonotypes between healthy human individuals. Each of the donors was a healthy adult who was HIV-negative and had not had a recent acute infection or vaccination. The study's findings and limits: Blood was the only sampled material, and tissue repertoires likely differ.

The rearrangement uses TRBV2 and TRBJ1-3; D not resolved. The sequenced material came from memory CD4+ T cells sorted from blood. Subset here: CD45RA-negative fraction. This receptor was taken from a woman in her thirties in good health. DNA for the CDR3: TGTGCCAGCAGTGCGATTCCGGCCTGGATCTCTGGAAACACCATATATTTT. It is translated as CASSAIPAWISGNTIYF. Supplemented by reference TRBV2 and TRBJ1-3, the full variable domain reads EPEVTQTPSHQVTQMGQEVILRCVPISNHLYFYWYRQILGQKVEFLVSFYNNEISEKSEIFDDQFSVERPDGSNFTLKIRSTKLEDSAMYFCASSAIPAWISGNTIYFGEGSWLTVV.